One sample yielded the 30 T cell receptor beta chains listed below, sequenced in a study of cytomegalovirus exposure and HLA in healthy donors. The PCR employed 60 Vbeta primers together with 13 Jbeta primers. TCRdb keeps only in-frame clones here, not all; method: immunoSEQ multiplex PCR. The top ten clones hold approximately 1.4% of a sample with some 160,000 clones, approximately 88% of them seen once. Sequenced material: PBMCs. These receptors all come from a woman between 18 and 29 years old in good health and CMV-seronegative.

The chain uses TRBV30 and TRBJ2-1; the D gene is possibly TRBD2 (6 bases). The CDR3 is made up of 13 amino acids. The V end lost 1 base, the J end lost 15 bases, and 19 bases lay between the germline ends. From germline, CDR1 is GTSNPN and CDR2 SVGIG (reference sequence). The CDR3 loop is CAWSEGLRDSPFF. The CDR3, as DNA: TGTGCCTGGAGTGAGGGACTCCGCGACTCTCCGTTCTTC.

DNA for the CDR3: TGTGCCAGCAGCGGAGGGGAGACCCAGTACTTC. This sequence encodes CASSGGETQYF. The J gene is TRBJ2-5, the V gene TRBV6-1; a weak D match, TRBD2 (6 bases). Germline CDR1 reads MNHNS; CDR2 reads SASEGT. This CDR3 contains 11 residues. The V end was cut by 6 bases, the J end by 5 bases, with 7 bases between.

The chain is built from TRBV12-5 and TRBJ2-1; 12 positions match TRBD1. The germline V gene has CDR1 LGHNT and CDR2 FRNRAP. V shed 6 bases, J shed 3 bases, and the junction held 9 bases outside the gene matches. The CDR3 extends over 17 amino acids. The CDR3 nucleotides read TGTGCTAGTGGCCCCTCGGGGACAGGGGGCGTCTACAATGAGCAGTTCTTC. Its translation is CASGPSGTGGVYNEQFF.

The chain is built from TRBV11-2 and TRBJ2-2, with a tentative D call TRBD1 (6 bases). Per germline, CDR1 SGHAT and CDR2 FQNNGV. The CDR3 contains 15 residues. Trimming removed 2 bases at V and 5 bases at J, with 12 bases between. Here the CDR3 reads CASSLNYQGTGELFF. CDR3 sequence (DNA): TGTGCCAGCAGCTTAAATTATCAGGGGACCGGGGAGCTGTTTTTT.

The chain recombines TRBV9 with TRBJ1-4; D gene ambiguous. Germline loops: CDR1 SGDLS, CDR2 YYNGEE. This CDR3 is 13 amino acids long. V was cut by 0 bases and J by 8 bases, with 8 bases left in between. CDR3 DNA: TGTGCCAGCAGCGTAGCTTTAGAGGAAAAACTGTTTTTT. Its translation is CASSVALEEKLFF.

The chain recombines TRBV5-1 with TRBJ2-1, with 13 positions matching TRBD2. The germline gives CDR1 SGHRS, CDR2 YFSETQ. V lost 4 bases to trimming and J lost 15 bases; unmatched junction nucleotides: 13. The CDR3 totals 15 residues. The CDR3 DNA is TGCGCCAGCAGCGAGGGACTAGCGGGGCACTTCACGGGGTTCTTC. This codes for CASSEGLAGHFTGFF.

This clone showed up just a few times. This chain links TRBV5-6 with TRBJ1-6; TRBD1 agrees at 7 bases. V dropped 4 bases and J dropped 4; count of bases not matched to a gene: 5. This CDR3 has 15 amino acids. CDR1 and CDR2 from the germline V gene are SGHDT and YYEEEE. CDR3 in amino acids: CASSRGQIYNSPLHF. In DNA, the CDR3 is TGTGCCAGCAGCCGGGGACAGATATATAATTCACCCCTCCACTTT.

CDR3 sequence: CASSSRTGWGNTEAFF. Here the CDR3 DNA reads TGCGCCAGCAGCTCGAGGACAGGGTGGGGGAACACTGAAGCTTTCTTT. The chain employs TRBV5-1 and TRBJ1-1; 8 positions match TRBD1. The CDR3 totals 16 residues. The junction had 8 bases not matched to a gene; V was cut back by 3 bases and J by 1 base. CDR1 SGHRS and CDR2 YFSETQ come from the germline V gene.

The chain combines TRBV11-2 with TRBJ1-6, with D unresolved. The V gene lost 3 bases and the J gene lost 3 bases, with 9 bases spanning the gap. CDR3 length equals 15 residues. Germline-derived CDR1 and CDR2 are SGHAT and FQNNGV. The CDR3 reads CASSFGGYYNSPLHF. In DNA, the CDR3 is TGTGCCAGCAGCTTCGGAGGGTACTATAATTCACCCCTCCACTTT. Drawing the rest from reference TRBV11-2 and TRBJ1-6, the complete variable domain is EAGVAQSPRYKIIEKRQSVAFWCNPISGHATLYWYQQILGQGPKLLIQFQNNGVVDDSQLPKDRFSAERLKGVDSTLKIQPAKLEDSAVYLCASSFGGYYNSPLHFGNGTRLTVT.

The rearrangement links TRBV6-1 to TRBJ2-4; D perhaps matches TRBD1 (5 bases). The CDR3 is 14 residues long. Deletions cut 4 bases from V and 2 bases from J, with 9 bases between. Germline CDR1 reads MNHNS; CDR2 reads SASEGT. The CDR3, as DNA: TGTGCCAGCAGTGCAGGGATTACCAAAAACATTCAGTACTTC. This encodes CASSAGITKNIQYF.

J is TRBJ2-7 and V is TRBV5-1; D is possibly TRBD2 (6 bases). Between the trimmed V and J ends, which lost 0 bases and 0 bases, there was a span of 10 bases. Germline loops: CDR1 SGHRS, CDR2 YFSETQ. This CDR3 contains 15 residues. CDR3 sequence (DNA): TGCGCCAGCAGCTTGGGGGGGGTTAGCTCCTACGAGCAGTACTTC. This encodes CASSLGGVSSYEQYF.

The rearrangement links TRBV27 to TRBJ1-6, with a weak D call TRBD1 (6 bases). The germline V gene encodes CDR1 MNHEY and CDR2 SMNVEV (reference sequence). This CDR3 comprises 15 residues. Trimming shortened V by 7 bases and J by 0 bases, and 10 bases separated the two germline ends. CDR3 DNA: TGTGCCAGCAACCTAGGGGGCTCCTATAATTCACCCCTCCACTTT. Amino acid sequence: CASNLGGSYNSPLHF.

This clone was seen only a few times. This rearrangement joins TRBV5-4 to TRBJ2-5, with TRBD2 identical over 8 bases. J lost 5 bases, V lost 4 bases, and 7 bases had no gene match. The CDR3 is made up of 14 amino acids. CDR1 is SGHNT, CDR2 YYREEE, per germline (reference sequence). The CDR3 is CASSRPGGSETQYF. CDR3 sequence (DNA): TGTGCCAGCAGCCGCCCGGGGGGGTCGGAGACCCAGTACTTC.

With respect to this clone: At the DNA level, this CDR3 is encoded by other sequences in the same sample as well. V usage is TRBV18 and J usage is TRBJ2-5; no firm D call. The CDR3 is made up of 14 amino acids. V shed 0 bases and J shed 4 bases, with 9 bases lying between them. CDR1 is KGHSH, CDR2 LQKENI, per germline. The CDR3, as DNA: TGTGCCAGCTCACCACCGGGTCAGGCAGAGACCCAGTACTTC. Its translation is CASSPPGQAETQYF.

Concerning this clone: Its ends do not fully match the called genes, so a read error is possible. The chain uses TRBV10-1 and TRBJ1-1; 9 nucleotides align to TRBD1. The CDR3 runs to 15 residues. CDR1 and CDR2 from the germline V gene are WNHNN and SYGVQD (reference sequence). CDR3 in amino acids: CASTETGTGNTEASF. The CDR3 DNA sequence: TGCGCCAGCACAGAGACCGGGACAGGGAATACTGAAGCTTCCTTT.

The chain has TRBV19 and TRBJ1-2; TRBD1 aligns across 9 bases. The germline V gene encodes CDR1 LNHDA and CDR2 SQIVND (reference sequence). Losses at the gene ends were 0 bases for V and 5 bases for J; bases not matched to a gene: 4. The CDR3 loop spans 15 amino acids. Here the CDR3 reads CASSIETGGSYGYTF. The CDR3, as DNA: TGTGCCAGTAGTATAGAGACAGGGGGATCATATGGCTACACCTTC.

In DNA, the CDR3 is TGTGCCAGCAGAGACCGGGGAAACACTGAAGCTTTCTTT. This codes for CASRDRGNTEAFF. This rearrangement joins TRBV6-1 to TRBJ1-1, with D uncertain. The CDR3 spans 13 residues. V was shortened by 6 bases and J by 2 bases, with 10 bases between the two germline ends. CDR1 and CDR2 from the germline V gene are MNHNS and SASEGT.

The chain carries TRBV10-1 and TRBJ1-4; D not resolved. V was shortened by 3 bases and J by 8 bases, with 10 bases between the two germline ends. The CDR3 covers 13 residues. CDR1 WNHNN and CDR2 SYGVQD come from the germline V gene (reference sequence). For the CDR3, the DNA is TGCGCCAGCAGTGATGGGCTTCGAGAAAAACTGTTTTTT. This translates into CASSDGLREKLFF.

The genes are TRBV9 and TRBJ1-2; possibly TRBD1 for D (5 bases). The length of the CDR3 is 13 residues. The ends were cut back, 4 bases at V and 4 bases at J, with 11 bases in the middle. CDR1 and CDR2 (germline): SGDLS, YYNGEE. CDR3 sequence reads: CASSPQGVYGYTF. CDR3 DNA sequence: TGTGCCAGCAGCCCCCAAGGGGTCTATGGCTACACCTTC.

The chain employs TRBV6-1 and TRBJ2-5, with TRBD2 as a possible D gene (7 bases). This CDR3 is 14 amino acids long. With 4 bases removed from V and 1 base from J, the gap between germline ends came to 10 bases. Looked up from germline, CDR1 is MNHNS and CDR2 is SASEGT. This chain's CDR3 is CASSARGAQETQYF. The CDR3, as DNA: TGTGCCAGCAGTGCTCGGGGGGCCCAAGAGACCCAGTACTTC.

Only a few counts were recorded for this clone. The gene calls are TRBV4-2 and TRBJ2-7, with D perhaps TRBD1 (5 bases). The CDR3 covers 16 residues. Germline values: CDR1 LGHNA, CDR2 YNFKEQ. V shed 0 bases and J shed 7 bases, with 19 bases lying between them. Here the CDR3 reads CASSQDGQLSSGEQYF. The CDR3 coding sequence is TGTGCCAGCAGCCAAGACGGGCAGCTCTCCTCAGGGGAGCAGTACTTC.

The chain has TRBV19 and TRBJ2-7, with 7 bases identical to TRBD1. The CDR3 consists of 14 residues. Trimming cost V 5 bases and J 2 bases; bases outside gene matches: 6. The germline V gene encodes CDR1 LNHDA and CDR2 SQIVND (reference sequence). The CDR3 sequence is CASSQQGSTYEQYF. The CDR3 nucleotides read TGTGCCAGTAGTCAACAGGGGTCCACCTACGAGCAGTACTTC.

This clone came up once. The chain is built from TRBV5-1 and TRBJ2-3; no clear D. Germline CDR1 and CDR2: SGHRS and YFSETQ. The CDR3 spans 12 residues. The ends were cut back, 1 base at V and 5 bases at J, with 5 bases in the middle. The DNA of the CDR3 is TGCGCCAGCAGCTTGCATCAAGATACGCAGTATTTT. Its protein is CASSLHQDTQYF.

The V call is TRBV6-1, the J call TRBJ1-1; no clear D. Germline V gives CDR1 MNHNS, CDR2 SASEGT. The V end was cut by 2 bases, the J end by 5 bases, with 12 bases between. This CDR3 is 14 amino acids long. The CDR3 loop is CASSEYPGRTEAFF. The CDR3 nucleotides read TGTGCCAGCAGTGAATATCCGGGGAGGACTGAAGCTTTCTTT.

This clone has more than one count but fewer than ten. The rearrangement links TRBV14 to TRBJ2-7, with no clear D. The CDR3 covers 12 residues. Germline V gives CDR1 SGHDN, CDR2 FVKESK. The ends were cut back, 5 bases at V and 3 bases at J, with 8 bases in the middle. The DNA for the CDR3 is TGTGCCAGCAGCAGACTGGGCTACGAGCAGTACTTC. This sequence encodes CASSRLGYEQYF.

The chain combines TRBV2 with TRBJ2-1, with 7 bases matching TRBD2. V lost 10 bases to trimming and J lost 4 bases; unmatched junction nucleotides: 1. Germline V gene lookup returns CDR1 SNHLY and CDR2 FYNNEI. The CDR3 has 11 amino acids. The CDR3: CATGRYNEQFF. The DNA for the CDR3 is TGTGCCACCGGGAGGTACAATGAGCAGTTCTTC.

This chain links TRBV18 with TRBJ2-7; 11 bases agree with TRBD1. Losses at the gene ends were 3 bases for V and 1 base for J; bases not matched to a gene: 5. CDR3 length: 16 amino acids. CDR1 is KGHSH, CDR2 LQKENI, per germline. The CDR3 sequence is CASSPDRGRSSYEQYF. The DNA for the CDR3 is TGTGCCAGCTCACCGGACAGGGGGCGGTCTTCCTACGAGCAGTACTTC.

The chain links TRBV6-1 to TRBJ1-5, with TRBD1 matching 8 bases. There are 16 residues in the CDR3. J was trimmed by 4 bases and V by 0 bases; bases with no gene match: 5. From germline, CDR1 is MNHNS and CDR2 SASEGT. Written as DNA, the CDR3 is TGTGCCAGCAGTGAAGCATGGACAGGGCCTAATCAGCCCCAGCATTTT. Amino acid sequence: CASSEAWTGPNQPQHF.

This chain joins TRBV28 and TRBJ1-1; 10 bases are a match to TRBD1. This CDR3 is 16 amino acids long. The germline V gene encodes CDR1 MDHEN and CDR2 SYDVKM. V lost 5 bases and J lost 3; bases outside the gene matches: 9. The CDR3 loop is CASSPRGGQGYTEAFF. CDR3 coding DNA: TGTGCCAGCAGTCCAAGAGGGGGACAGGGGTACACTGAAGCTTTCTTT.

The rearrangement uses TRBV27 and TRBJ1-1, with D possibly being TRBD1 (6 bases). There are 14 residues in the CDR3. Trimming took 6 bases from V and 1 from J, leaving 12 bases between them. Germline assignment: CDR1 MNHEY and CDR2 SMNVEV (reference sequence). CDR3 amino acids: CASRVQGWNTEAFF. The CDR3 nucleotides read TGTGCCAGCAGGGTACAGGGATGGAACACTGAAGCTTTCTTT.